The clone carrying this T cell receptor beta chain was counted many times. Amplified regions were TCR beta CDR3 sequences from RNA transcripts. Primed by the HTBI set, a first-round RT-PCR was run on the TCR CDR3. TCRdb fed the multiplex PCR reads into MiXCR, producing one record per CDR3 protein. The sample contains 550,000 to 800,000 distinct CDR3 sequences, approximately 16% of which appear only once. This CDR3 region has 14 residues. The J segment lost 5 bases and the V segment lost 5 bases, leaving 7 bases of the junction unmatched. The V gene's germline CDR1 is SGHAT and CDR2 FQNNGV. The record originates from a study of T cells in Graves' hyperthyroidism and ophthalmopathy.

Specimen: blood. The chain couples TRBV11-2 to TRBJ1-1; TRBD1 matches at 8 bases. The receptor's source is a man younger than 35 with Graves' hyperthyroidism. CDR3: CASSVDRGETEAFF. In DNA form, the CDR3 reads TGTGCCAGCAGCGTTGACAGGGGAGAGACTGAAGCTTTCTTT. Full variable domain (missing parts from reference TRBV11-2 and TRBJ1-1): EAGVAQSPRYKIIEKRQSVAFWCNPISGHATLYWYQQILGQGPKLLIQFQNNGVVDDSQLPKDRFSAERLKGVDSTLKIQPAKLEDSAVYLCASSVDRGETEAFFGQGTRLTVV.